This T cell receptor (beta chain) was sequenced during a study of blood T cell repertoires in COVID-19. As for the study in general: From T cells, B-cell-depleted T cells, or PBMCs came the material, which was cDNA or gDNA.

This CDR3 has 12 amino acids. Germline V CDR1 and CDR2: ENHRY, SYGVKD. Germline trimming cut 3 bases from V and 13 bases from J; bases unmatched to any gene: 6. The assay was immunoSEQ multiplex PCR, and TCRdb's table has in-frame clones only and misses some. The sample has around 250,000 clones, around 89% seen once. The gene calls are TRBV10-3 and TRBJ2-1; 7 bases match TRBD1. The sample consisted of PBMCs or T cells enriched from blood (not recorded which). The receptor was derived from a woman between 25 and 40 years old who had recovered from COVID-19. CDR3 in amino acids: CAISDPGGIQFF. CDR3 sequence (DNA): TGTGCCATCAGTGATCCAGGGGGAATTCAGTTCTTC.